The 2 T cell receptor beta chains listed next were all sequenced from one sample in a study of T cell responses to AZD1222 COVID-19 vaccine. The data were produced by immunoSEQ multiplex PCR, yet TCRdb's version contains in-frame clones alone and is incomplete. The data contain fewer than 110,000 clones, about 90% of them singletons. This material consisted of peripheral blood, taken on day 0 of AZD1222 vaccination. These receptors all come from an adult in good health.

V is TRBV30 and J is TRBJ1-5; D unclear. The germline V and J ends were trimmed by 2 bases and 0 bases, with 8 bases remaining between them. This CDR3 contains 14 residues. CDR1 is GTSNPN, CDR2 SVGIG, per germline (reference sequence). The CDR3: CAWSWGYSNQPQHF. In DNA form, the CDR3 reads TGTGCCTGGAGTTGGGGATATAGCAATCAGCCCCAGCATTTT.

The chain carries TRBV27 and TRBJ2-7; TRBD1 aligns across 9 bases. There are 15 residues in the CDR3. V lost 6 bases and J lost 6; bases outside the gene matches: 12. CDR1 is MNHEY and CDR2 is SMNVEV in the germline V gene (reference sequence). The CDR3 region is CASSKATGGVSEQYF. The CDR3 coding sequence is TGTGCCAGCAGCAAAGCCACAGGGGGCGTCTCCGAGCAGTACTTC.